Sequencing of this TCR beta chain was carried out in a study of cytomegalovirus exposure and HLA in healthy donors. Study observations and caveats: It has been reported that TCR beta sequences accurately predicted the HLA-A and HLA-B alleles of most subjects.

This PCR relied on a set of 60 Vbeta primers and 13 Jbeta primers. Clones were read by immunoSEQ multiplex PCR, and TCRdb kept only the in-frame ones, dropping some. The sample contains about 89,000 clones, 85% of which appear only once. For this clone: What it binds is not known.

The CDR3 spans 14 residues. Trimming removed 6 bases at V and 4 bases at J, with 15 bases between. CDR1 is MDHEN and CDR2 is SYDVKM in the germline V gene. Sequencing was done on a sample of PBMCs. This TCR was sampled from a man between 35 and 55 years old in good health and CMV-seropositive. This rearrangement joins TRBV28 to TRBJ1-2, with TRBD1 as a possible D gene (5 bases). CDR3 in amino acids: CASSSPTAPYGYTF. The CDR3 coding sequence is TGTGCCAGCAGCTCCCCGACAGCTCCCTATGGCTACACCTTC.